This entry describes one T cell receptor beta chain. The antigen it recognizes is unknown. Likely a read error: the CDR3 ends without its conserved phenylalanine or tryptophan. The source of the sample is a study of tumor-infiltrating lymphocytes in primary liver carcinoma (dated by TCRdb to about 2017). At the level of the whole study: The five patients, three men and two women aged 30 to 69 years, had hepatocellular carcinoma (four) or combined HCC and intrahepatic cholangiocarcinoma (one). Each sample produced roughly 3.65 to 8 million productive TCRbeta reads, and read depth showed no significant difference between tissue types. The tumors of the five patients were staged as T1-T3 N0M0, with maximum diameters ranging from roughly 4 to 11 cm. TCRbeta repertoire sequencing, expression microarrays and whole-exome sequencing were combined in the study across five regions of each liver tumor, with adjacent normal tissue and blood also included. To link TCRbeta repertoire diversity to the local molecular phenotype, the roughly 23 tumor region samples were profiled with Agilent mRNA microarrays. Technical replicate repertoires showed high reproducibility, with mean shared-clone rates roughly 0.89 and correlation coefficients above 0.95. TCRbeta repertoire sequencing covered roughly 35 specimens from 5 patients: roughly 25 tumor regions, 5 adjacent noncancerous liver tissues and 5 peripheral blood samples. General findings and caveats noted by the study authors: Because sequencing covered only the TCR beta chain and unpaired alpha chains were not captured, true repertoire diversity is likely underestimated. Because the samples were bulk and unsorted, CD4+ and CD8+ T cell repertoires could not be compared. A significantly larger repertoire fraction was made up by the top 250 clones in tumors than in blood (p = 0.039). Just about 8-24% of top clones turned up in all five regions of a tumor, which suggests spatial heterogeneity among tumor-infiltrating T cells. The study included only four to six patients, and the authors note findings should be validated in a larger study. Repertoire overlap was higher between tumor regions (mean approximately 36%) than tumor-adjacent (approximately 17%) or tumor-blood (about 15%) pairs, consistent with antigen-driven expansion.

Starting from approximately 500 ng total RNA, TCRbeta-specific cDNA was produced by reverse transcription with a constant-region primer and ProtoScript II reverse transcriptase. The TCRbeta libraries were prepared through three rounds of nested multiplex PCR following a slightly modified ARM-PCR procedure. A final 25-cycle PCR with Deep VentR polymerase added sample barcodes and Illumina adapters. Before sequencing, amplicons of 200-500 bp were purified from gel using a QIAquick gel extraction kit. TCRbeta amplicons were sequenced on an Illumina HiSeq 2500 with 250-bp paired-end reads. The authors processed their data as follows. Reads were quality-trimmed with Trimmomatic v0.33, and paired reads were merged with FLASH v1.2.11 to recover full CDR3 sequences. V, D and J germline segments were assigned to the rearranged TCRbeta sequences using MiGEC v1.2.1b. VDJtools v1.0.0 computed clonotype statistics and Shannon-Wiener diversity indices. To cut down on sampling bias, every analysis after diversity analysis relied on just the 250 most abundant clonotypes from each sample. In-frame beta chains were kept once TCRdb had trimmed the public reads at Q25 with fastp and called clones with MiXCR. Records with the same CDR3 protein are collapsed into one entry carrying the most frequent genes and DNA. These V and J calls derive from TCRdb rather than the authors' analysis. Here the sample has 40,000 to 60,000 distinct CDR3 sequences; 70% to 85% occur a single time. The top ten constitute less than 35% of the sample.

Without any cell sorting, total RNA and DNA were co-extracted from approximately 22-30 mg of bulk tissue using the AllPrep DNA/RNA mini kit. Four or five patients with histopathologically diagnosed primary liver carcinoma underwent surgical resection in China between late 2015 and 2016. At the time of sampling, the patients had chronic HBV infection and had not received any treatment. Each tumor was sampled at five spatially separated regions: the tumor centre plus the superior, inferior, left-lateral and right-lateral poles. Histological examination found more than 80% viable tumor cells in every tumor sample. Pieces of fresh tumor and adjacent tissue were cut in half, with one half kept in RNAlater at -80 degrees C and the other half sent for histology. Sequenced sample: liver tumor tissue from sampling region 5. The sample's cell subset or site label, in plain terms: tumor region T5, tumor centre. This TCR was recovered from a middle-aged man with primary liver carcinoma and hepatitis B virus infection.

The CDR3 protein sequence reads: CARSPPRTGYVYKQYL. The DNA is as follows: TGTGCCAGGAGCCCCCCCCGGACAGGGTACGTCTACAAGCAGTACTTA. The V gene is TRBV11-2 and the J gene is TRBJ2-7; 8 junctional bases match TRBD1. CDR1 SGHAT and CDR2 FQNNGV are derived from the germline V gene. The CDR3 is 16 amino acids long, termini counted. Solely the CDR3 DNA is kept, with 48 bases framed from the first base.